A selection of T cell receptor beta chains follows, all from one sample in a study of blood T cell repertoires in COVID-19. Clones were read by immunoSEQ multiplex PCR, and TCRdb kept only the in-frame ones, dropping some. Here the sample spans under 250,000 clones, about 76% being singletons. Material: PBMCs or T cells enriched from blood (not recorded which). Source of these receptors: a woman between 50 and 59 years old with acute COVID-19. The CDR3 runs from the conserved cysteine through the conserved F or W. D genes are given only for firm matches. A clone size is listed for some rows: how often the clone was seen (once, few, many), or a class if it is expanded.

>TRBJ1-5|-|-|TRBV12-3/TRBV12-4
TGTGCCAGCAGAGCCCTTAGCAATCAGCCCCAGCATTTT
CASRALSNQPQHF
>TRBJ1-2|TRBD1|-|TRBV9
TGTGCCAGCAGCGGATGGACAGGGCTCGACTATGGCTACACCTTC
CASSGWTGLDYGYTF
>TRBJ2-1|-|-|TRBV7-2
TGTGCCAGCAGCTTAGCCACAGCCCGGTCCCGGACTCTAACGAATGAGCAGTTCTTC
CASSLATARSRTLTNEQFF
>TRBJ2-3|-|once|TRBV5-1
TGCGCCAGCAGCGTCCGCGGCACAGATACGCAGTATTTT
CASSVRGTDTQYF
>TRBJ1-5|-|few|TRBV3-1/TRBV3-2
TGTGCCAGCAGCCAAGTTGGGCAGAATCAGCCCCAGCATTTT
CASSQVGQNQPQHF
>TRBJ1-6|-|-|TRBV6-4
TGTGCCAGCAGCAGAGCCAGGGATAATTCACCCCTCCACTTT
CASSRARDNSPLHF
>TRBJ2-7|TRBD2|-|TRBV5-4
TGTGCCAGCAGCACCCGGACTAGCGGCTCCTACGAGCAGTACTTC
CASSTRTSGSYEQYF
>TRBJ1-2|TRBD1|-|TRBV7-2
TGTGCCAGCAGCTTATCGGGACAGGGGGCTAACGGCTATGGCTACACCTTC
CASSLSGQGANGYGYTF
>TRBJ1-1|-|-|TRBV5-1
TGCGCCAGCAGGAGGAACTTGAACACTGAAGCTTTCTTT
CASRRNLNTEAFF
>TRBJ2-3|-|-|TRBV7-9
TGTGCCACCTATGGGGAGTTCAGCACAGATACGCAGTATTTT
CATYGEFSTDTQYF
>TRBJ2-5|-|-|TRBV28
TGTGCCAGCAGTTACCCGGGACAACGAGAGACCCAGTACTTC
CASSYPGQRETQYF
>TRBJ1-2|-|-|TRBV4-3
TGCGCCAGCAGCCCCTCGGGGGGGGGCGGCTATGGCTACACCTTC
CASSPSGGGGYGYTF
>TRBJ2-2|-|few|TRBV7-3
TGTGCCAGCAGCTTACGGCAGGGAAACACCGGGGAGCTGTTTTTT
CASSLRQGNTGELFF
>TRBJ2-1|-|few|TRBV13
TGTGCCAGCAGCTTAGGTAGGGGGGGACCTTACAATGAGCAGTTCTTC
CASSLGRGGPYNEQFF
>TRBJ2-3|TRBD2|-|TRBV5-1
TGCGCCAGCAGCTACAGACTAGCGGGGTTAGATACGCAGTATTTT
CASSYRLAGLDTQYF
>TRBJ1-2|-|-|TRBV28
TGTGCCAGCCAACCGTGGGGGCGAGCTAACTATGGCTACACCTTC
CASQPWGRANYGYTF
>TRBJ2-7|TRBD1|once|TRBV5-4
TGTGCCAGCAGCGGGGGACAGGGAACAGGCGAGCAGTACTTC
CASSGGQGTGEQYF
>TRBJ2-5|-|few|TRBV4-1
TGCGCCAGCAGCCAAGTTTCACGGGGGGCCAACCGTGACCAAGAGACCCAGTACTTC
CASSQVSRGANRDQETQYF
>TRBJ2-7|-|-|TRBV6-5
TGTGCCAGCAGTTACTCGACACAGGGTAACGAGCAGTACTTC
CASSYSTQGNEQYF
>TRBJ2-2|-|-|TRBV2
TGTGCCAGCAGTGATTACGGGTTCCGCACCGGGGAGCTGTTTTTT
CASSDYGFRTGELFF
>TRBJ2-2|-|-|TRBV10-3
TGTGCCATCAGTGAGTCTTCTCTGAGGGCGAAGGCCGGGGAGCTGTTTTTT
CAISESSLRAKAGELFF
>TRBJ2-4|TRBD1|-|TRBV18
TGTGCCAGCTCACCACAAGGGGGCCGGAACCCAAAAAACATTCAGTACTTC
CASSPQGGRNPKNIQYF
>TRBJ2-7|TRBD1|-|TRBV7-9
TGTGCCAGCAGCTCGGCTTTGGGACAGGGTATGTACGAGCAGTACTTC
CASSSALGQGMYEQYF
>TRBJ2-6|TRBD1|-|TRBV4-2
TGTGCCAGCAGCCGGACAGGGGGGACTGGGGCCAACGTCCTGACTTTC
CASSRTGGTGANVLTF
>TRBJ2-7|TRBD1|-|TRBV10-2
TGCGCCAGCAGTGAGTCGACAGGGGCCTACGAGCAGTACTTC
CASSESTGAYEQYF
>TRBJ1-3|-|-|TRBV28
TGTGCCAGCAGTTTACTAAGCGCCCTCGGCAGCTCTGGAAACACCATATATTTT
CASSLLSALGSSGNTIYF
>TRBJ2-7|TRBD2|-|TRBV5-1
TGCGCCAGCAGCTTAACTAGCGGGAGTTACTACGAGCAGTACTTC
CASSLTSGSYYEQYF
>TRBJ2-3|TRBD2|few|TRBV7-2
TGTGCCAGCAGCTTAGTTTCTAGCGGGGGGGGTGACACAGATACGCAGTATTTT
CASSLVSSGGGDTDTQYF
>TRBJ1-1|-|-|TRBV4-3
TGCGCCAGCAGCCAAGATATGCGGGGAACTGAAGCTTTCTTT
CASSQDMRGTEAFF
>TRBJ2-7|-|-|TRBV3-1/TRBV3-2
TGTGCCAGCAGCCACCTGCTAATATCAGGGGGGAGGATGCACGAGCAGTACTTC
CASSHLLISGGRMHEQYF
>TRBJ1-6|TRBD1|-|TRBV5-4
TGTGCCAGCAGCTTGGAGACAGGGTCGGGTAATTCACCCCTCCACTTT
CASSLETGSGNSPLHF
>TRBJ2-3|-|-|TRBV24-1
TGTGCCACCCAATTGGGGCAGGCAGATACGCAGTATTTT
CATQLGQADTQYF
>TRBJ1-5|-|-|TRBV6-5
TGTGCCAGCACCAGTCAGGCTCAGGCGGGTCAGCCCCAGCATTTT
CASTSQAQAGQPQHF
>TRBJ1-5|-|-|TRBV24-1
TGTGCCACCAGTGATGGGGCAGACAATCAGCCCCAGCATTTT
CATSDGADNQPQHF
>TRBJ2-5|-|-|TRBV18
TGTGCCAGCTCACCACCGGCTAGCCTCCAAGAGACCCAGTACTTC
CASSPPASLQETQYF
>TRBJ2-2|TRBD2|few|TRBV4-1
TGCGCCAGCCATCGGGCGGGAGGGGGCACCGGGGAGCTGTTTTTT
CASHRAGGGTGELFF
>TRBJ2-3|TRBD2|-|TRBV7-2
TGTGCCAGCAGTCTAGCGTTGCTAGCGGGGGGGCGTGAGACAGATACGCAGTATTTT
CASSLALLAGGRETDTQYF
>TRBJ2-2|TRBD1|-|TRBV5-1
TGCGCCAGCAGCTGGGGGACAGGGTCGGGCACCGGGGAGCTGTTTTTT
CASSWGTGSGTGELFF
>TRBJ2-7|-|-|TRBV24-1
TGTGCCACCAGTGATTTTCCAGGGTCCCACGAGCAGTACTTC
CATSDFPGSHEQYF
>TRBJ2-3|-|-|TRBV6-2/TRBV6-3
TGTGCCAGCAGTTACTCGACGAGTGAGACTAGCACAGATACGCAGTATTTT
CASSYSTSETSTDTQYF
>TRBJ1-5|TRBD1|-|TRBV3-1/TRBV3-2
TGTGCCAGCAGCCAGGGACAGGGGGGAGGTCAGCCCCAGCATTTT
CASSQGQGGGQPQHF
>TRBJ2-2|TRBD1|-|TRBV10-3
TGTGCCATCAGGTCGGGACAGGGGGCGCAGAACACCGGGGAGCTGTTTTTT
CAIRSGQGAQNTGELFF
>TRBJ2-1|TRBD1|once|TRBV12-5
TGTGCTAGTGCTCGACCTGTGGGACAGGTCTACAATGAGCAGTTCTTC
CASARPVGQVYNEQFF